The rows below give T cell receptor beta chains drawn from one sample of a study of cytomegalovirus exposure and HLA in healthy donors. The data were produced by immunoSEQ multiplex PCR, yet TCRdb's version contains in-frame clones alone and is incomplete. The sample includes 100,000 to 150,000 clones, 73% seen only once; the top ten take around 4%. The sequencing sample was made of PBMCs. The receptors derive from a woman aged 40-49 years in good health and CMV-seronegative. Each CDR3 is given with its conserved first and last residue. The D gene is left open where the match is weak. Size values are once, few and many counts, or a class for expanded clones, and some rows have none.

J | D | size | V | DNA | CDR3
TRBJ2-3 | TRBD2 | once | TRBV10-3 | TGTGCCATCAGTGGACTAGCGGGGAGCTCAGATACGCAGTATTTT | CAISGLAGSSDTQYF
TRBJ2-7 | - | - | TRBV5-1 | TGCGCCAGCAGCTTGCTAGACCCCCTAAGGAACGAGCAGTACTTC | CASSLLDPLRNEQYF
TRBJ2-2 | - | - | TRBV19 | TGTGCCAGTAACTGGGGCCTCGCCTACACCGGGGAGCTGTTTTTT | CASNWGLAYTGELFF
TRBJ2-7 | TRBD2 | few | TRBV4-2 | TGTGCCAGCAGCCAAGAAACTAGCGGGGGGGCCGGTGAGCAGTACTTC | CASSQETSGGAGEQYF
TRBJ2-3 | - | - | TRBV5-6 | TGTGCCAGCAGCTTGAGGGGGAGGGGGACAGATACGCAGTATTTT | CASSLRGRGTDTQYF
TRBJ1-5 | TRBD1 | - | TRBV10-3 | TGTGCCATCAGTCCCTCCGGGACAGGGTCCAATCAGCCCCAGCATTTT | CAISPSGTGSNQPQHF
TRBJ2-1 | TRBD1 | few | TRBV2 | TGTGCCAGCAGTGAAGGGGACAGGGGCTACAATGAGCAGTTCTTC | CASSEGDRGYNEQFF
TRBJ2-5 | TRBD2 | - | TRBV5-4 | TGTGCCAGCAGCCCTACTAGCGGGAGGGCGTATGAGACCCAGTACTTC | CASSPTSGRAYETQYF
TRBJ2-7 | - | medium-sized | TRBV5-4 | TGTGCCAGCAGCTTCAGGGGGGTGAGCGAGCAGTACTTC | CASSFRGVSEQYF
TRBJ2-5 | - | - | TRBV7-9 | TGTGCCAGCAGCTTAGCGGGAGGCCGACAAGAGACCCAGTACTTC | CASSLAGGRQETQYF
TRBJ2-2 | - | - | TRBV11-2 | TGTGCCAGCAGCCCCCCCCCGACGCCAACCGTAAGGGGGACCGGGGAGCTGTTTTTT | CASSPPPTPTVRGTGELFF
TRBJ1-1 | - | - | TRBV28 | TGTGCCTTCCGGGGGAGGGGGGACACTGAAGCTTTCTTT | CAFRGRGDTEAFF
TRBJ2-7 | TRBD2 | few | TRBV5-1 | TGCGCCAGCAGCTTAGATACTAGCGGGGTCTACGAGCAGTACTTC | CASSLDTSGVYEQYF
TRBJ1-6 | - | - | TRBV5-1 | TGCGCCAGCAGGCAGGATTACGATAATTCACCCCTCCACTTT | CASRQDYDNSPLHF
TRBJ2-7 | TRBD1 | - | TRBV6-1 | TGTGCCAGCCGCAGACAGGGTGACTCCTACGAGCAGTACTTC | CASRRQGDSYEQYF
TRBJ2-2 | TRBD2 | - | TRBV6-1 | TGTGCCAGCAGCGAAGGGACTAGAGTCACCGGGGAGCTGTTTTTT | CASSEGTRVTGELFF
TRBJ1-2 | TRBD1 | - | TRBV5-4 | TGTGCCAGCGGGACAGAGACTAACTATGGCTACACCTTC | CASGTETNYGYTF
TRBJ2-2 | TRBD2 | - | TRBV19 | TGTGCCAGTAGTCAGCGGGGGGACGCCGGGGAGCTGTTTTTT | CASSQRGDAGELFF
TRBJ2-7 | - | - | TRBV6-5 | TGTGCCAGCAGTCGGCTGGGGCGAGTTGGATACGAGCAGTACTTC | CASSRLGRVGYEQYF
TRBJ2-1 | - | - | TRBV5-4 | TGTGCCAGCAGCTTGAAGAGGGCAGGACCCAATGAGCAGTTCTTC | CASSLKRAGPNEQFF
TRBJ2-1 | - | - | TRBV10-3 | TGTGCCACCAGTGATGCGCGGGAGCAGTTCTTC | CATSDAREQFF
TRBJ1-1 | TRBD1 | - | TRBV6-5 | TGTGCCAGCAGAGACAGGGGCCCGAACACTGAAGCTTTCTTT | CASRDRGPNTEAFF
TRBJ2-1 | TRBD2 | - | TRBV11-1 | TGTGCCAGCAGCGCGAGGACTAGCGAGAACAATGAGCAGTTCTTC | CASSARTSENNEQFF
TRBJ2-3 | TRBD1 | - | TRBV7-3 | TGTGCCAGCAGCTTAACTCGGACAGGGAACCCAGATACGCAGTATTTT | CASSLTRTGNPDTQYF
TRBJ1-5 | - | - | TRBV19 | TGTGCCAGTAGTATCGGACTGATAGGCAATCAGCCCCAGCATTTT | CASSIGLIGNQPQHF
TRBJ1-1 | - | - | TRBV19 | TGTGCCAGTAGGGACCCGGGGGTAACGGTGAACACTGAAGCTTTCTTT | CASRDPGVTVNTEAFF
TRBJ2-7 | - | once | TRBV10-3 | TGTGCCATCAGTGACGCTCGGGAGCAGTACTTC | CAISDAREQYF
TRBJ2-7 | - | - | TRBV7-2 | TGTGCCAGCAGCTCCCAAGCGGGTTACAACTACGAGCAGTACTTC | CASSSQAGYNYEQYF
TRBJ2-7 | TRBD2 | - | TRBV7-2 | TGTGCCAGCAGCTTAGGTGCTAGCGGGATGGACGAGCAGTGCTTC | CASSLGASGMDEQCF
TRBJ2-7 | - | - | TRBV27 | TGTGCCAGCAGTTCAGGCCCTAGCTGGTACGAGCAGTACTTC | CASSSGPSWYEQYF
TRBJ2-7 | - | - | TRBV4-3 | TGCGCCAGCAGCCAAGATCGCGGTGACTACGAGCAGTACTTC | CASSQDRGDYEQYF
TRBJ2-4 | - | once | TRBV7-9 | TGTGCCAGCAGCCAACCCAGGGAAGGAAACATTCAGTACTTC | CASSQPREGNIQYF
TRBJ2-1 | - | - | TRBV7-9 | TGTGCCAGCAGCTTAGCAGGAGGGGCAATTGAGCAGTTCTTC | CASSLAGGAIEQFF
TRBJ2-6 | - | - | TRBV6-5 | TGTGCCAGCAGACCCGCGGGAATTGGGGCCAACGTCCTGGCTTTC | CASRPAGIGANVLAF
TRBJ2-3 | - | once | TRBV4-1 | TGCGCCAGCAGCCTAGTCCGGACAGTCCGTGGTGCAGATACGCAGTATTTT | CASSLVRTVRGADTQYF
TRBJ2-5 | - | - | TRBV2 | TGTGCCAGCACCGGGTCGGAAAAAGAGACCCAGTACTTC | CASTGSEKETQYF
TRBJ1-1 | TRBD1 | few | TRBV7-8 | TGTGCCAGCAGCTCCTCGACAGGGAGAGCTTTCTTT | CASSSSTGRAFF
TRBJ1-1 | - | - | TRBV7-2 | TGTGCCAGCAGCTTAGCCACAGGTTTGAACACTGAAGCTTTCTTT | CASSLATGLNTEAFF
TRBJ2-7 | TRBD1 | - | TRBV9 | TGTGCCAGCAGCGTTAACGACAGGGGGCCCTACGAGCAGTACTTC | CASSVNDRGPYEQYF
TRBJ2-3 | - | - | TRBV5-6 | TGTGCCAGCAGGAGGCAGGGGTCAGATACGCAGTATTTT | CASRRQGSDTQYF
TRBJ2-5 | TRBD2 | - | TRBV5-1 | TGCGCCAGCACTCTAGCGGCCGGGCCCGAAGAGACCCAGTACTTC | CASTLAAGPEETQYF
TRBJ1-1 | TRBD1 | - | TRBV7-9 | TGTGCCAGCAGCCCCCGGACAGGGGGCGGGCAAGCTTTCTTT | CASSPRTGGGQAFF
TRBJ2-2 | - | - | TRBV13 | TGTGCCAGCAGCTTTAGGGGCGCGAACACCGGGGAGCTGTTTTTT | CASSFRGANTGELFF
TRBJ2-5 | - | once | TRBV5-6 | TGTGCCAGCAGCTTAACGACAGGTCAAGAGACCCAGTACTTC | CASSLTTGQETQYF
TRBJ2-1 | TRBD1 | once | TRBV27 | TGTGCCAGCAGTCCCGGGACAGGGGGGCACAATGAGCAGTTCTTC | CASSPGTGGHNEQFF
TRBJ2-2 | - | - | TRBV7-2 | TGTGCCAGCAGCTTAACTCCTGGGGGCCATAACACCGGGGAGCTGTTTTTT | CASSLTPGGHNTGELFF
TRBJ2-1 | - | - | TRBV29-1 | TGCAGCGTTGAAGATCAGGGGATCTCCTACAATGAGCAGTTCTTC | CSVEDQGISYNEQFF
TRBJ1-5 | - | - | TRBV30 | TGTGCCTGGAGTGTACCTTGTTTCCCCGTGTACAGGCGACCTATCCCCCAGCATTTT | CAWSVPCFPVYRRPIPQHF
TRBJ1-1 | TRBD1 | - | TRBV4-2 | TGTGCCAGCAGCCCCAGACAGGGAATGAACACTGAAGCTTTCTTT | CASSPRQGMNTEAFF
TRBJ2-2 | TRBD2 | - | TRBV9 | TGTGCCAGCAGCGTAGCTTCACTAGCGGGGGGTATAAACACCGGGGAGCTGTTTTTT | CASSVASLAGGINTGELFF
TRBJ2-7 | TRBD1 | - | TRBV27 | TGTGCCAGCAGTTTATCCACACCGGGACAGGGTAACAACGAGCAGTACTTC | CASSLSTPGQGNNEQYF
TRBJ1-4 | - | - | TRBV7-3 | TGTGCCAGCAGCCTGCCAGGGAATTTTGTCATGACTAATGAAAAACTGTTTTTT | CASSLPGNFVMTNEKLFF
TRBJ2-7 | - | - | TRBV2 | TGTGCCAGCAGTGAAGGGTCCGGGTGGTACTTC | CASSEGSGWYF
TRBJ1-1 | - | - | TRBV5-6 | TGTGCCAGCAGCCCGGGGGGAGTGGGGACTGAAGCTTTCTTT | CASSPGGVGTEAFF